This TCR beta chain was captured by sequencing in a study of CD8 T cells in ankylosing spondylitis. TCRdb re-analysed the 5' RACE reads in MiXCR, keeping a single row per CDR3 protein. The table shows some 200,000 distinct CDR3 sequences, with 15% to 20% occurring only once. The CDR3 covers 15 residues. CDR1 is KGHDR and CDR2 is SFDVKD in the germline V gene. V lost 7 bases, J lost 0 bases, and 8 bases stayed unmatched. This clonotype was detected ten times or more. This rearrangement joins TRBV24-1 to TRBJ2-7, with TRBD1 matching over 7 bases. The sequenced material came from blood, either unsorted or a sorted T cell fraction (not recorded which). The sequence came from a male donor between 10 and 30 years old with ankylosing spondylitis or in good health (not recorded which). CDR3 sequence: CATSPPGQSSYEQYF. For the CDR3, the DNA is TGTGCCACCAGCCCACCGGGACAGAGCTCCTACGAGCAGTACTTC.